The TCR beta chain under discussion was sequenced for a study of blood T cells in healthy people across ages. The germline V and J ends were trimmed by 1 base and 5 bases, with 18 bases remaining between them. This CDR3 has 17 amino acids. The V gene's germline CDR1 is SGHTA and CDR2 FQGNSA. For the second PCR, which ran for roughly 7 to 11 cycles, a sample-barcoded 5' primer and a J-beta primer mix were used. Carrying 12 random nucleotides, a template-switch adaptor labeled each individual cDNA molecule. TCRdb re-derived calls from the 5' RACE reads in MiXCR, one entry per CDR3 protein. The sample lists about 1,000,000 distinct CDR3 sequences, around 45% occurring once.

Sequenced: blood. The chain employs TRBV7-2 and TRBJ2-1; D perhaps matches TRBD1 (6 bases). This TCR was recovered from a woman in her fifties or sixties in good health. CDR3 sequence reads: CASSLDLFQGNHNEQFF. The CDR3 DNA is TGTGCCAGCAGCTTAGACTTATTTCAGGGGAACCACAATGAGCAGTTCTTC.